Below, 10 T cell receptor beta chains from the same sample are listed, as sequenced in a study of blood T cell repertoires in COVID-19. Profiling relied on immunoSEQ multiplex PCR, and the TCRdb table lists in-frame clones only, not all of them. In the table there are about 100,000 clones, 80% of which are singletons. The material sequenced was peripheral blood. These TCRs come from a woman in her 70s with acute or convalescent COVID-19.

The V call is TRBV13, the J call TRBJ1-4, with D maybe TRBD1 (5 bases). The CDR3 spans 18 residues. Looked up from germline, CDR1 is PRHDT and CDR2 is FYEKMQ (reference sequence). Trimming left V 5 bases short and J 4 bases short, with 23 bases between. The CDR3 DNA reads TGTGCCAGCAGCCCCGGGCTCCCTGGGTTAGGGGTTAATGAAAAACTGTTTTTT. It is translated as CASSPGLPGLGVNEKLFF.

The chain carries TRBV9 and TRBJ1-3; no reliable D call. This CDR3 region has 15 residues. Looked up from germline, CDR1 is SGDLS and CDR2 is YYNGEE. The V end lost 3 bases, the J end lost 3 bases, and 13 bases lay between the germline ends. CDR3 DNA sequence: TGTGCCAGCAGCGATTCAGGTACCCATGGAAACACCATATATTTT. Protein product: CASSDSGTHGNTIYF.

The rearrangement joins TRBV6-5 to TRBJ1-4, with D maybe TRBD1 (6 bases). This CDR3 contains 15 residues. CDR1 MNHEY and CDR2 SVGAGI come from the germline V gene. With 5 bases removed from V and 7 bases from J, the gap between germline ends came to 17 bases. The CDR3 nucleotides are TGTGCCAGCAGTCTTGATCCCGGACAGCTTGAAAAACTGTTTTTT. It encodes CASSLDPGQLEKLFF.

The gene calls are TRBV11-2 and TRBJ2-3; a possible D gene is TRBD2 (6 bases). V was cut by 5 bases and J by 0 bases, with 12 bases left in between. This CDR3 contains 15 residues. From germline, CDR1 is SGHAT and CDR2 FQNNGV. CDR3 nucleotides: TGTGCCAGCAGCCGGGCGGGGAGAAGCACAGATACGCAGTATTTT. It codes for CASSRAGRSTDTQYF.

V gene TRBV30 combines with J gene TRBJ1-3; the D is unclear. Germline assignment: CDR1 GTSNPN and CDR2 SVGIG (reference sequence). Trimming left V 5 bases short and J 0 bases short, with 11 bases between. The CDR3 contains 14 residues. CDR3 in amino acids: CAWLPFSSGNTIYF. The DNA of the CDR3 is TGTGCCTGGCTCCCTTTCAGCTCTGGAAACACCATATATTTT.

The V and J genes are TRBV6-5 and TRBJ2-1; maybe TRBD2 (6 bases). Trimming pared 6 bases from V and 4 bases from J, leaving 13 bases between. The CDR3 has 14 residues. Germline CDR1 is MNHEY and CDR2 is SVGAGI. The DNA for the CDR3 is TGTGCCAGCAGCCCCGCGACTAGGTACAATGAGCAGTTCTTC. This sequence encodes CASSPATRYNEQFF.

V and J are TRBV6-1 and TRBJ2-1; D is unresolved. The CDR3 length is 15 residues. Trimming removed 2 bases at V and 8 bases at J, with 16 bases between. The germline CDR1 and CDR2 sequences are MNHNS and SASEGT. For the CDR3, the DNA is TGTGCCAGCAGTGAAAGTTGGGCCCGGTCCGATGAGCAGTTCTTC. This translates into CASSESWARSDEQFF.

The chain links TRBV29-1 to TRBJ1-2; D is undetermined. This CDR3 has 14 amino acids. CDR1 and CDR2 (germline): SQVTM, ANQGSEA. V gave up 5 bases and J gave up 0 bases, with 13 bases separating them. In nucleotides, the CDR3 is TGCAGCGTTCAACCCCAGGTGGCTAACTATGGCTACACCTTC. Translating it yields CSVQPQVANYGYTF.

The chain employs TRBV3-1 (or the pseudogene TRBV3-2) and TRBJ1-5; D is possibly TRBD1 (5 bases). V lost 6 bases and J 4 bases, leaving 16 bases between the germline ends. CDR1 is LGHDT, CDR2 YNNKEL, per germline (reference sequence). The CDR3 loop spans 15 amino acids. The chain's CDR3 is CASSFTGASNQPQHF. CDR3 nucleotides: TGTGCCAGCAGTTTCACAGGTGCAAGTAATCAGCCCCAGCATTTT.

This sequence joins TRBV5-6 and TRBJ1-4; D is possibly TRBD1 (5 bases). The germline V gene has CDR1 SGHDT and CDR2 YYEEEE. Trimming pared 4 bases from V and 5 bases from J, leaving 12 bases between. This CDR3 is 14 amino acids long. Here the CDR3 DNA reads TGTGCCAGCAGCCCGGGGGGATGGAATGAAAAACTGTTTTTT. Amino acid sequence: CASSPGGWNEKLFF. The full variable domain, in which reference TRBV5-6 and TRBJ1-4 provide the parts outside the CDR3, is DAGVTQSPTHLIKTRGQQVTLRCSPKSGHDTVSWYQQALGQGPQFIFQYYEEEERQRGNFPDRFSGHQFPNYSSELNVNALLLGDSALYLCASSPGGWNEKLFFGSGTQLSVL.